This T cell receptor beta chain is from a study of blood T cell repertoires in COVID-19. Study-level information: T cells, B-cell-depleted T cells, or PBMCs supplied cDNA or gDNA.

Authors' processing steps: Estimation of nucleated cell counts was performed using reference gene primer amplification. Profiled with immunoSEQ multiplex PCR; TCRdb holds only in-frame clones, not every one. V, J and clone size reflect that table, while D and trimming were determined from the DNA. The sample comprises around 300,000 clones, 90% of which are singletons, and roughly 6% rests with the top ten. CDR3 length equals 13 residues. Per germline, CDR1 SNHLY and CDR2 FYNNEI. V was pared by 6 bases and J by 4 bases, with 10 bases between. This sequence originates from a woman between 45 and 60 years old with COVID-19, enrolled during active disease. This rearrangement joins TRBV2 to TRBJ1-5; D gene unclear. The sequencing sample was made of peripheral blood. The CDR3 reads CASRIHRNQPQHF. The CDR3 nucleotides are TGTGCCAGCAGGATACACCGAAATCAGCCCCAGCATTTT.